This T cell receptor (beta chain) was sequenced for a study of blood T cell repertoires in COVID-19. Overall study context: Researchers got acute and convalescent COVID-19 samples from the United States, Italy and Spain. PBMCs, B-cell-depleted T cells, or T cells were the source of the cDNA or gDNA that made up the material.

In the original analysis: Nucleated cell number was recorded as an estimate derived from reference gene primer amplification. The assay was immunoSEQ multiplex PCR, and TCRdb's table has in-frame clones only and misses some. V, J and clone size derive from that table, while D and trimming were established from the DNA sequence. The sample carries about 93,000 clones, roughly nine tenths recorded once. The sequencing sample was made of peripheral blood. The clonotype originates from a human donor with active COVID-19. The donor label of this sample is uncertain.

CDR3 sequence (DNA): TGTGCCAGCAGCCAAGACAGTCAGACTGGGGCCAACGTCCTGACTTTC. Protein sequence: CASSQDSQTGANVLTF. The chain is built from TRBV4-2 and TRBJ2-6; D ambiguous. Trimming left V 0 bases short and J 2 bases short, with 8 bases between. CDR3 length: 16 residues. Looked up from germline, CDR1 is LGHNA and CDR2 is YNFKEQ.